This T cell receptor (gamma chain) was identified during a study of γδ T cells in repeated Plasmodium falciparum infection. Study background: The natural-infection arm compared Malian children under seasonal malaria with matched Australian children.

Overall study results and limits: Vdelta2-negative gammadelta repertoires appeared less diverse and less shared in Malian than Australian children.

The CDR3 is 14 residues long. V dropped 9 bases and J dropped 0; count of bases not matched to a gene: 11. Germline V gene sequence: CDR1 VENAVY, CDR2 YDSYNSRV. Both TRG and TRD chains were sequenced from each sorted sample. TCRdb re-processed the multiplex PCR reads using CATT. This table has 25,000 to 35,000 gamma-chain clones, roughly 1.4% appearing once. This clone was counted a few times. Its antigen is currently unknown. This probably arose from a read error, given a far larger clone one base away. Other DNA sequences from this sample encode an identical CDR3 as well. Gammadelta T cells were flow-sorted from PBMC into Vgamma9/Vdelta2+ and Vdelta2-negative populations for bulk analysis.

This chain uses TRGV8 with TRGJ1 or TRGJ2. Assignment of the J gene here rests on matching the DNA to germline, because TCRdb gives none. The clonotype originates from a pool of human donors (malaria-infected and uninfected, not separated). Sequencing input: gamma-delta T cells from blood. For the CDR3, the DNA is TGTGCCACCCCCGAGCTGGCGAATTATTATAAGAAACTCTTT. Translating gives CATPELANYYKKLF.